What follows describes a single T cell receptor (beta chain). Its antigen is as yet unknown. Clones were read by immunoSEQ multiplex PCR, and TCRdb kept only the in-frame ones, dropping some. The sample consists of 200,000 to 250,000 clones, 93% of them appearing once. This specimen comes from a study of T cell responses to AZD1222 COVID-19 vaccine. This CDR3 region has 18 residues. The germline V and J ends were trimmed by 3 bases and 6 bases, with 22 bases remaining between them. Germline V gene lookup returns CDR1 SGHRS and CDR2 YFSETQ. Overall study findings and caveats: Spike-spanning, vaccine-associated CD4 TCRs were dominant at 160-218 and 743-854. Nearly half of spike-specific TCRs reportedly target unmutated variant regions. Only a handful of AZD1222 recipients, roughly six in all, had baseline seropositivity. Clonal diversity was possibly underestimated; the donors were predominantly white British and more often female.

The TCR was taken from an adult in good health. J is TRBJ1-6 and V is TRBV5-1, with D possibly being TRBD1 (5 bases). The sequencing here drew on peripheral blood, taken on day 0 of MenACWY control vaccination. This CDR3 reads CASSSRDYPQLSNSPLHF. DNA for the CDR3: TGCGCCAGCAGCTCCCGGGACTACCCACAGTTAAGTAATTCACCCCTCCACTTT.